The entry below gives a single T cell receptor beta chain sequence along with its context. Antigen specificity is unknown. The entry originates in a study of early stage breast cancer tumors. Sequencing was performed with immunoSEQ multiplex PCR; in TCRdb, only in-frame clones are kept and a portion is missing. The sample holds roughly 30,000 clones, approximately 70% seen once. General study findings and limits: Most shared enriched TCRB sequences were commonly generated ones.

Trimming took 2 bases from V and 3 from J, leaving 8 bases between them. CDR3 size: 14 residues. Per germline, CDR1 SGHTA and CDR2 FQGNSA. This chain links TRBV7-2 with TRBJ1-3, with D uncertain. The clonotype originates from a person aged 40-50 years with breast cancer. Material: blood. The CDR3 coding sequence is TGTGCCAGCAGCTTAAAAGGGTTTGGAAACACCATATATTTT. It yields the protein CASSLKGFGNTIYF.